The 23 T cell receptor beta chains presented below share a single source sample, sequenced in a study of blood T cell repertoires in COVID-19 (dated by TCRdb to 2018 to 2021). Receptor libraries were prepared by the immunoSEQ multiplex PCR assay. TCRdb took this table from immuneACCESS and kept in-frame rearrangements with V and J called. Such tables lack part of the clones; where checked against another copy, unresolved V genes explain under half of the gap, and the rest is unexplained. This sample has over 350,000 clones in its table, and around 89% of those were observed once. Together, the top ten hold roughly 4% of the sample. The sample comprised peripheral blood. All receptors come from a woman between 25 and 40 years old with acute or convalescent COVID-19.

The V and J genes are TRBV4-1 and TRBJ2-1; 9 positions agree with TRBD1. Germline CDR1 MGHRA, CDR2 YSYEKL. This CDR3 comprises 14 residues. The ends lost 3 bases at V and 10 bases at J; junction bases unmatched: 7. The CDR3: CASSHGTGFDEQFF. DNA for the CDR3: TGCGCCAGCAGCCACGGGACAGGGTTTGACGAGCAGTTCTTC.

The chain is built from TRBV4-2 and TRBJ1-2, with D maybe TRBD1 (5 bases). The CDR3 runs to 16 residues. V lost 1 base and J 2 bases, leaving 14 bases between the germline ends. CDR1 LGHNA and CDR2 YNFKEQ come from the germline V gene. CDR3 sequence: CASSQGGGGTNYGYTF. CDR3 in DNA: TGTGCCAGCAGCCAAGGGGGAGGAGGGACGAACTATGGCTACACCTTC.

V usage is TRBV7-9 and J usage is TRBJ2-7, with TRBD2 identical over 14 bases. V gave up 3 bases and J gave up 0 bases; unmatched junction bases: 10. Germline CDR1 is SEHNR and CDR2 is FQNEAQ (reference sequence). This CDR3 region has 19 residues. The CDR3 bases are TGTGCCAGCAGCTTTGAGGGACTAGCGGGGGCCACGTTCTCCTACGAGCAGTACTTC. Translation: CASSFEGLAGATFSYEQYF.

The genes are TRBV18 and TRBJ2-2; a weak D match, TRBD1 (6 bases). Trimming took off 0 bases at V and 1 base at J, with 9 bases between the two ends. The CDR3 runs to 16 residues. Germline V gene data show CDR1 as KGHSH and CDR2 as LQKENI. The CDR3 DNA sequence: TGTGCCAGCTCACCACCTTCGACAGGGAACACCGGGGAGCTGTTTTTT. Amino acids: CASSPPSTGNTGELFF.

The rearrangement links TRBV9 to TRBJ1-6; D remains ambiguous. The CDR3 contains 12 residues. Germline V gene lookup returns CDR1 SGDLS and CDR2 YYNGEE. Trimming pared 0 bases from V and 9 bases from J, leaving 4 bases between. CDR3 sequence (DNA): TGTGCCAGCAGCGTAGGAGGTTCACCCCTCCACTTT. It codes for CASSVGGSPLHF.

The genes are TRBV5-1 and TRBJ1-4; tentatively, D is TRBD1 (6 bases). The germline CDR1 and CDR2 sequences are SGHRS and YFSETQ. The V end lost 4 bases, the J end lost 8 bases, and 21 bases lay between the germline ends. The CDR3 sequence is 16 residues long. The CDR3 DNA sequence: TGCGCCAGCAGCCCAGGTACAGGGCCCCGACACGAAAAACTGTTTTTT. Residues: CASSPGTGPRHEKLFF.

This CDR3 reads CASSKSNLDTQYF. In DNA, the CDR3 is TGCGCCAGCAGCAAAAGCAACTTAGATACGCAGTATTTT. This chain connects TRBV4-1 to TRBJ2-3; D unresolved. The CDR3 totals 13 residues. V dropped 5 bases and J dropped 5 bases, with 11 bases sitting between them. The germline V gene encodes CDR1 MGHRA and CDR2 YSYEKL.

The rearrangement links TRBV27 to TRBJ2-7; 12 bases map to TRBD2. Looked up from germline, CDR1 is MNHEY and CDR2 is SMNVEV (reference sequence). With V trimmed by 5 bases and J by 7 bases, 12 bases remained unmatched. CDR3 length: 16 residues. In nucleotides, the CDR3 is TGTGCCAGCAGTCCCAGACTAGCGGGGGCCGTGGGGGAGCAGTACTTC. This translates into CASSPRLAGAVGEQYF.

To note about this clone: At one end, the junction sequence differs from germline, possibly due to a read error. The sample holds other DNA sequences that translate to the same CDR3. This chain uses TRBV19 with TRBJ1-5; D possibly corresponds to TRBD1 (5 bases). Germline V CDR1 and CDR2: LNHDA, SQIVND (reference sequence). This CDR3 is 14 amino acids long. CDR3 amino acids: CASSILSRDQPQHF. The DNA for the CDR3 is TGTGCCAGTAGTATTTTGTCCAGGGATCAACCCCAGCATTTT.

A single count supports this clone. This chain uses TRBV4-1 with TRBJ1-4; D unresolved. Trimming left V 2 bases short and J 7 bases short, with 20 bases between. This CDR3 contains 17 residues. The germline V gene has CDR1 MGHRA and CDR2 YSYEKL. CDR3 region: CASSQRLISELGEKLFF. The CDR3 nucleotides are TGCGCCAGCAGCCAACGGTTAATCTCCGAACTTGGTGAAAAACTGTTTTTT.

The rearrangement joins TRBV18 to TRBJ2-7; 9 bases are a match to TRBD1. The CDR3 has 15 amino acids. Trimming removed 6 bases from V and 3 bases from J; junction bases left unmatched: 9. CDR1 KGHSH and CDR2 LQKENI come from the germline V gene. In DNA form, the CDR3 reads TGTGCCAGCTCTCCAGGACAGGGGTTAAGCTACGAGCAGTACTTC. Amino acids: CASSPGQGLSYEQYF.

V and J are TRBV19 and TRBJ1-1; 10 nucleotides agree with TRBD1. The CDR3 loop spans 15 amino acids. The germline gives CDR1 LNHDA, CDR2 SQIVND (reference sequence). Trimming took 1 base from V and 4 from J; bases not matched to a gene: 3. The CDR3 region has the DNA TGTGCCAGTAGTATAGCCCGGACAGGGGGCACTGAAGCTTTCTTT. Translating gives CASSIARTGGTEAFF.

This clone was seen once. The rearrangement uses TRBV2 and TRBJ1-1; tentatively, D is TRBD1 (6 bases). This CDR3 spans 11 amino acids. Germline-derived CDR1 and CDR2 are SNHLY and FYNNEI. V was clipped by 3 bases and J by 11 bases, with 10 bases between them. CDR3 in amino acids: CASSERTVAFF. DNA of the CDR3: TGTGCCAGCAGTGAGCGGACAGTTGCTTTCTTT.

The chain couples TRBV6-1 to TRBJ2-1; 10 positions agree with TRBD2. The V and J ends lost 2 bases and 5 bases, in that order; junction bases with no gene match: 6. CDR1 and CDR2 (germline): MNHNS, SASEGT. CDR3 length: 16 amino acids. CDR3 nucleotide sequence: TGTGCCAGCAGTGAACAATCAGCGGGGGGGAACAATGAGCAGTTCTTC. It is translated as CASSEQSAGGNNEQFF.

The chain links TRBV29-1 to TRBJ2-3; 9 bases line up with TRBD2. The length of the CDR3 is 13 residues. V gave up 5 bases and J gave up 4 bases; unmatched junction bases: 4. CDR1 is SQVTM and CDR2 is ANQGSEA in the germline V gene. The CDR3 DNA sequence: TGCAGCGTTTCTAGCGGGGTGTCAGATACGCAGTATTTT. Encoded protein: CSVSSGVSDTQYF.

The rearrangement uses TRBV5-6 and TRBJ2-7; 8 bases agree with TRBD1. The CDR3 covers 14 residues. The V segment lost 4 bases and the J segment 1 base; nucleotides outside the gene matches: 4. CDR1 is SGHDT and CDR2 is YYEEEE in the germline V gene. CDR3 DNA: TGTGCCAGCAGCGCCGGACAGGGATCCTACGAGCAGTACTTC. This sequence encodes CASSAGQGSYEQYF.

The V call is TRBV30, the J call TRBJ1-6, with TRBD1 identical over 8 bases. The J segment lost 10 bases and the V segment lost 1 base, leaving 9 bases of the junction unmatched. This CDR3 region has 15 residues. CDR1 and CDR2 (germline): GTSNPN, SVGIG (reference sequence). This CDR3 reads CAWSAWDRWGSPLHF. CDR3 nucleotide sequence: TGTGCCTGGAGTGCTTGGGACAGGTGGGGATCACCCCTCCACTTT. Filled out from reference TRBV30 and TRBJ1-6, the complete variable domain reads SQTIHQWPATLVQPVGSPLSLECTVEGTSNPNLYWYRQAAGRGLQLLFYSVGIGQISSEVPQNLSASRPQDRQFILSSKKLLLSDSGFYLCAWSAWDRWGSPLHFGNGTRLTVT.

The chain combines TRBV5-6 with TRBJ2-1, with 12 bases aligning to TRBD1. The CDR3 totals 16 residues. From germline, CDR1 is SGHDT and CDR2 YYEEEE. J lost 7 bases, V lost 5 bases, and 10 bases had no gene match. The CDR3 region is CASSSIPGQGANEQFF. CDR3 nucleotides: TGTGCCAGCAGTTCTATCCCGGGACAGGGGGCTAATGAGCAGTTCTTC. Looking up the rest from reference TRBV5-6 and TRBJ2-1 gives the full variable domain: DAGVTQSPTHLIKTRGQQVTLRCSPKSGHDTVSWYQQALGQGPQFIFQYYEEEERQRGNFPDRFSGHQFPNYSSELNVNALLLGDSALYLCASSSIPGQGANEQFFGPGTRLTVL.

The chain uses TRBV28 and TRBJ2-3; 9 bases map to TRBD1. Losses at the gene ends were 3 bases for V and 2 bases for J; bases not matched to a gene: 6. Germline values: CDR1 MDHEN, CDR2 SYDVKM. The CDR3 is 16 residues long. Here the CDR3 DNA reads TGTGCCAGCAGTTTCGGGACAGGGACGTTCACAGATACGCAGTATTTT. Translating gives CASSFGTGTFTDTQYF.

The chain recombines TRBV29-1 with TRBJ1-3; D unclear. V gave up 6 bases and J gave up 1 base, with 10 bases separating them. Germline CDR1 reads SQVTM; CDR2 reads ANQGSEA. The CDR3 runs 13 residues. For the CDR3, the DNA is TGCAGCGTCGGAGGATCTTCTGGAAACACCATATATTTT. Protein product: CSVGGSSGNTIYF.

The DNA for the CDR3 is TGTGCCAGCAGTGAATTTTCTAGCAGCTATGAGCAGTTCTTC. Its translation is CASSEFSSSYEQFF. The V call is TRBV6-1, the J call TRBJ2-1, with TRBD2 as a possible D gene (5 bases). Trimming shortened V by 2 bases and J by 8 bases, and 13 bases separated the two germline ends. Germline V gene sequence: CDR1 MNHNS, CDR2 SASEGT. The CDR3 sequence is 14 residues long.

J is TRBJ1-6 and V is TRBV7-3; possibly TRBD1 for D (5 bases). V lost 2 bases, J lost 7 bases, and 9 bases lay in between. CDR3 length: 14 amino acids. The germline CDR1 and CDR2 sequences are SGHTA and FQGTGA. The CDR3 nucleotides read TGTGCCAGCAGCTTAGGGACTTCGAATTCACCCCTCCACTTT. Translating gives CASSLGTSNSPLHF.

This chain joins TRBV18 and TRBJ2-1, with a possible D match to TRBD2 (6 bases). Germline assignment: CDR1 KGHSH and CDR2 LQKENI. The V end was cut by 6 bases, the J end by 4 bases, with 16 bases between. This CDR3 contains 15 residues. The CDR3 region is CASSPNLGGYNEQFF. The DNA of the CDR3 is TGTGCCAGCTCCCCAAATTTGGGAGGATACAATGAGCAGTTCTTC.